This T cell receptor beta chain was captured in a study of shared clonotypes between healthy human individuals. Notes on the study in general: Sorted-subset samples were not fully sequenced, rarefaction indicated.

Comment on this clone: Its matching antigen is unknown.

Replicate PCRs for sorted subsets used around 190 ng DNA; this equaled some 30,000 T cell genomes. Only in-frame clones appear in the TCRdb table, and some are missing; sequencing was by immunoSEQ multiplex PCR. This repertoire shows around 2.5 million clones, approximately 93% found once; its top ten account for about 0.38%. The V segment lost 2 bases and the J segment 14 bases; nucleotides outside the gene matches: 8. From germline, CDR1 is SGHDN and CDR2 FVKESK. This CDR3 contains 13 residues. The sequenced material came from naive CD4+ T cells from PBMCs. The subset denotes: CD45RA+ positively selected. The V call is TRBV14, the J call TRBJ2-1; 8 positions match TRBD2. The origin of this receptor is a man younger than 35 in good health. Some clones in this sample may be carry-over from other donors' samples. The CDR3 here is CASSQTRLASKFF. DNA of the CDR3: TGTGCCAGCAGCCAAACCCGACTAGCGAGTAAGTTCTTC.